Following are 20 T cell receptor beta chains from one sample sequenced in a study of blood T cell repertoires in COVID-19. The table came from immunoSEQ multiplex PCR; TCRdb's copy has only in-frame clones and leaves some out. Of approximately 200,000 clones listed, over 75% are singletons. The sequenced material came from PBMCs or T cells enriched from blood (not recorded which). Source of these receptors: a man younger than 45 in a cohort exposed to, infected with or recovered from COVID-19 (not recorded which).

V usage is TRBV27 and J usage is TRBJ1-5; D might be TRBD1 (5 bases). V lost 2 bases and J lost 6, with 8 bases in between. Per germline, CDR1 MNHEY and CDR2 SMNVEV (reference sequence). The CDR3 is 13 amino acids. CDR3 sequence reads: CASSLEGAQPQHF. The CDR3 coding sequence is TGTGCCAGCAGTTTAGAAGGGGCTCAGCCCCAGCATTTT.

V and J are TRBV27 and TRBJ2-1; 7 nucleotides match TRBD2. The CDR3 spans 14 residues. V dropped 7 bases and J dropped 5; count of bases not matched to a gene: 8. Germline V gene lookup returns CDR1 MNHEY and CDR2 SMNVEV (reference sequence). CDR3 in amino acids: CASMPGTTHNEQFF. CDR3 DNA sequence: TGTGCCAGCATGCCCGGGACTACCCACAATGAGCAGTTCTTC.

This clone was picked up a small number of times. This CDR3 reads CASSSGGRVNEQFF. The CDR3 nucleotides are TGTGCCAGCAGCTCCGGCGGGAGGGTCAATGAGCAGTTCTTC. V is TRBV5-6 and J is TRBJ2-1; TRBD2 matches 9 bases. The junction had 4 bases not matched to a gene; V was cut back by 3 bases and J by 6 bases. Germline-derived CDR1 and CDR2 are SGHDT and YYEEEE. The CDR3 length is 14 residues.

This chain joins TRBV19 and TRBJ1-1; 7 bases fit TRBD1. CDR3 length: 15 amino acids. Germline V gene data show CDR1 as LNHDA and CDR2 as SQIVND (reference sequence). The V segment lost 4 bases and the J segment 4 bases; nucleotides outside the gene matches: 9. CDR3 protein: CASSSPPGGVTEAFF. The CDR3 DNA reads as TGTGCCAGTAGTAGTCCCCCAGGGGGAGTCACTGAAGCTTTCTTT.

This clone occurred a few times. The V and J genes are TRBV27 and TRBJ2-1, with D unresolved. Per germline, CDR1 MNHEY and CDR2 SMNVEV (reference sequence). Trimming removed 8 bases from V and 2 bases from J, with 13 bases in between. There are 14 residues in the CDR3. CDR3 sequence (DNA): TGTGCCAGCGGTGCAGGTCTCCCCTACAATGAGCAGTTCTTC. Translation: CASGAGLPYNEQFF.

The rearrangement uses TRBV10-3 and TRBJ2-2, with TRBD1 matching over 11 bases. V dropped 6 bases and J dropped 4; count of bases not matched to a gene: 4. CDR1 is ENHRY and CDR2 is SYGVKD in the germline V gene. This CDR3 contains 15 residues. CDR3 residues: CAIRGDRGSTGELFF. The DNA for the CDR3 is TGTGCCATCAGGGGGGACAGGGGGAGCACCGGGGAGCTGTTTTTT.

This chain joins TRBV4-3 and TRBJ1-2; D remains ambiguous. The CDR3 spans 15 residues. V was pared by 0 bases and J by 1 base, with 9 bases between. CDR1 and CDR2 (germline): LGHNA, YSLEER. The CDR3 DNA reads TGCGCCAGCAGCCAAGAGGGTCGGGGTAACTATGGCTACACCTTC. Translation gives CASSQEGRGNYGYTF.

The V call is TRBV11-3, the J call TRBJ2-1; no clear D gene. V was clipped by 4 bases and J by 7 bases, with 11 bases between them. This CDR3 spans 13 amino acids. The germline V gene encodes CDR1 SGHNT and CDR2 YENEEA. DNA for the CDR3: TGTGCCAGCAGCTCCGGTCTTGTGAATGAGCAGTTCTTC. It encodes CASSSGLVNEQFF.

This rearrangement joins TRBV19 to TRBJ2-7, with 9 bases lining up with TRBD1. This CDR3 region has 17 residues. Trimming at V came to 1 base and at J to 0 bases, leaving 7 bases not matched to a gene. Germline CDR1 and CDR2: LNHDA and SQIVND (reference sequence). The CDR3 loop reads CASSIAGGTGTSYEQYF. In nucleotides, the CDR3 is TGTGCCAGTAGTATAGCTGGGGGGACAGGGACCTCCTACGAGCAGTACTTC. The complete variable domain, with remaining parts taken from reference TRBV19 and TRBJ2-7, reads DGGITQSPKYLFRKEGQNVTLSCEQNLNHDAMYWYRQDPGQGLRLIYYSQIVNDFQKGDIAEGYSVSREKKESFPLTVTSAQKNPTAFYLCASSIAGGTGTSYEQYFGPGTRLTVT.

V is TRBV9 and J is TRBJ2-1; 7 bases are a match to TRBD2. The CDR3 extends over 13 amino acids. Germline V gene data show CDR1 as SGDLS and CDR2 as YYNGEE. V lost 4 bases to trimming and J lost 9 bases; unmatched junction nucleotides: 7. CDR3: CASSLVPGGEQFF. The DNA for the CDR3 is TGTGCCAGCAGCCTCGTACCGGGAGGTGAGCAGTTCTTC.

The V call is TRBV9, the J call TRBJ2-1, with 14 bases fitting TRBD2. Germline assignment: CDR1 SGDLS and CDR2 YYNGEE. The CDR3 covers 15 residues. Unmatched junction bases numbered 5, after V lost 5 bases and J lost 7 bases. The CDR3 here is CASRAGTSGSNEQFF. As DNA, the CDR3 is TGTGCCAGCAGGGCCGGGACTAGCGGGAGTAATGAGCAGTTCTTC.

The chain recombines TRBV18 with TRBJ2-7; 8 bases fit TRBD2. V lost 1 base to trimming and J lost 5 bases; unmatched junction nucleotides: 10. This CDR3 is built from 16 residues. The germline gives CDR1 KGHSH, CDR2 LQKENI. CDR3 sequence (DNA): TGTGCCAGCTCACCACTTCGAGCGGGAGCAGCCGACGAGCAGTACTTC. The encoded protein is CASSPLRAGAADEQYF.

The chain recombines TRBV25-1 with TRBJ1-2, with TRBD1 as a possible D gene (6 bases). V lost 1 base, J lost 6 bases, and 12 bases lay in between. This CDR3 comprises 14 residues. From germline, CDR1 is MGHDK and CDR2 SYGVNS. This CDR3 is CASSESRGAHGYTF. As DNA, the CDR3 is TGTGCCAGCAGTGAATCCCGGGGGGCTCATGGCTACACCTTC.

The chain carries TRBV3-1 (or the pseudogene TRBV3-2) and TRBJ1-1; 8 nucleotides match TRBD1. The germline V gene has CDR1 LGHDT and CDR2 YNNKEL (reference sequence). The CDR3 is 15 amino acids. Trimming took 5 bases from V and 0 from J; bases not matched to a gene: 5. CDR3 nucleotides: TGTGCCAGCAGCGTCAACAGGGGGATGAACACTGAAGCTTTCTTT. Residues: CASSVNRGMNTEAFF.

The chain links TRBV5-4 to TRBJ1-2; a possible D gene is TRBD1 (5 bases). Germline V CDR1 and CDR2: SGHNT, YYREEE (reference sequence). Trimming took off 0 bases at V and 9 bases at J, with 15 bases between the two ends. This CDR3 spans 14 amino acids. In DNA, the CDR3 is TGTGCCAGCAGCTTGGATGGGGCAGGAACCAGCTACACCTTC. Residues: CASSLDGAGTSYTF.

The CDR3 DNA sequence: TGCAGCGTTGTAAGACAGGGGAGCACAGATACGCAGTATTTT. Translation gives CSVVRQGSTDTQYF. V is TRBV29-1 and J is TRBJ2-3; 8 nucleotides agree with TRBD1. Unmatched junction bases numbered 3, after V lost 4 bases and J lost 0 bases. CDR3 size: 14 residues. Germline V CDR1 and CDR2: SQVTM, ANQGSEA.

J is TRBJ2-2 and V is TRBV28, with D perhaps matching TRBD1 (6 bases). This CDR3 comprises 16 residues. CDR1 and CDR2 (germline): MDHEN, SYDVKM. V was trimmed by 3 bases and J by 5 bases, leaving 16 bases between them. The CDR3 DNA follows: TGTGCCAGCAGTTTTTTGTGGGACACTCCAACCGGGGAGCTGTTTTTT. Translating it yields CASSFLWDTPTGELFF.

The sample holds a few counts of this clone. The chain joins TRBV18 to TRBJ2-3; 9 nucleotides line up with TRBD2. CDR1 and CDR2 (germline): KGHSH, LQKENI. The CDR3 contains 15 residues. Trimming cost V 10 bases and J 4 bases; bases outside gene matches: 12. CDR3 protein: CATVSAGGFADTQYF. DNA of the CDR3: TGTGCCACCGTCTCAGCGGGAGGTTTCGCAGATACGCAGTATTTT.

The chain carries TRBV10-2 and TRBJ2-5, with TRBD2 matching 7 bases. CDR1 is WSHSY and CDR2 is SAAADI in the germline V gene. The CDR3 is 15 residues long. Trimming at V came to 3 bases and at J to 4 bases, leaving 8 bases not matched to a gene. DNA of the CDR3: TGCGCCAGCAGTGAACGGGGACTACTACGAGAGACCCAGTACTTC. Protein: CASSERGLLRETQYF.

V is TRBV3-1 (or the pseudogene TRBV3-2) and J is TRBJ2-7; a weak D match, TRBD2 (5 bases). The V gene lost 6 bases and the J gene lost 1 base, with 7 bases spanning the gap. CDR3 length: 12 amino acids. Germline V gene sequence: CDR1 LGHDT, CDR2 YNNKEL (reference sequence). The DNA of the CDR3 is TGTGCCAGCAGGGGGAGTTCCTACGAGCAGTACTTC. It is translated as CASRGSSYEQYF.